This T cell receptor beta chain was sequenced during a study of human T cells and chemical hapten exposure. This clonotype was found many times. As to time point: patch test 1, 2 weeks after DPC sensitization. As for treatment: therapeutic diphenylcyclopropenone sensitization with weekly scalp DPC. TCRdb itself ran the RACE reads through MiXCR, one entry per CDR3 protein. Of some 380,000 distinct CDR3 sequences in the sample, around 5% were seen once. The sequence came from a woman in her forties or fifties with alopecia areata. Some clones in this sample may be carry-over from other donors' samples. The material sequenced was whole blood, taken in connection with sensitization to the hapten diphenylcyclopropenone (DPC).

For the CDR3, the DNA is TGCAGTGCCCCGACAGGCTCTGGAAACACCATATATTTT. Translating gives CSAPTGSGNTIYF. The gene calls are TRBV20-1 and TRBJ1-3; perhaps TRBD1 as D (6 bases). Germline V lookup: CDR1 DFQATT, CDR2 SNEGSKA (reference sequence). This CDR3 is built from 13 residues. V was cut by 6 bases and J by 0 bases, with 9 bases left in between.